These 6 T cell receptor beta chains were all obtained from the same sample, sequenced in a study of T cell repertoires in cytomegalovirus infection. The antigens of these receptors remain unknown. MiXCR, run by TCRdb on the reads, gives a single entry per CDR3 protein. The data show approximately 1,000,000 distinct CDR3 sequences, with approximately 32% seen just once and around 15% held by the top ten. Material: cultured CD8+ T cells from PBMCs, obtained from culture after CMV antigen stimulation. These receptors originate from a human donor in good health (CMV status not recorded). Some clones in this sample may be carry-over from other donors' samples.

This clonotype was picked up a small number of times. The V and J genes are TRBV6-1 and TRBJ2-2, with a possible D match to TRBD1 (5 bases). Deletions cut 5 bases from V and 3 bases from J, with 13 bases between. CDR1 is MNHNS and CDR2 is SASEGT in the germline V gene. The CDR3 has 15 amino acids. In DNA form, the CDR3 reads TGTGCCAGCAGTCCATCGGACACCTACACCGGGGAGCTGTTTTTT. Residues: CASSPSDTYTGELFF.

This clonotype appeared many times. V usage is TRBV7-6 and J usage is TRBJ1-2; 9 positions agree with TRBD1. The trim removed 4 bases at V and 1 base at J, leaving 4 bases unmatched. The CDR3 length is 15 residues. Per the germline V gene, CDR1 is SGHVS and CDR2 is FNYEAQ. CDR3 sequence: CASSSRQGVNYGYTF. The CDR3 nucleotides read TGTGCCAGCAGCTCGAGACAGGGGGTTAACTATGGCTACACCTTC.

The CDR3, as DNA: TGTGCCAGTAGTATGTATCCGGGGGCGGCTAAGAGTCCTGGAGGTGAAAAACTGTTTTTT. It is translated as CASSMYPGAAKSPGGEKLFF. This chain connects TRBV19 to TRBJ1-4; tentative D call: TRBD1 (6 bases). Trimming took off 3 bases at V and 7 bases at J, with 30 bases between the two ends. CDR3 length: 20 residues. Germline loops: CDR1 LNHDA, CDR2 SQIVND (reference sequence). Full variable domain (outside the CDR3, taken from reference TRBV19 and TRBJ1-4): DGGITQSPKYLFRKEGQNVTLSCEQNLNHDAMYWYRQDPGQGLRLIYYSQIVNDFQKGDIAEGYSVSREKKESFPLTVTSAQKNPTAFYLCASSMYPGAAKSPGGEKLFFGSGTQLSVL.

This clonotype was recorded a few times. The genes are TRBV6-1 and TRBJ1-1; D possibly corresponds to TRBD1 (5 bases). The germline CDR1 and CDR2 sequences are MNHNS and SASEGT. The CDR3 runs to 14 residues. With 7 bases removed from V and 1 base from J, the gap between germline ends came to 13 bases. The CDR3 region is CASNPTQGNTEAFF. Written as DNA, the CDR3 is TGTGCCAGCAATCCGACCCAGGGGAACACTGAAGCTTTCTTT.

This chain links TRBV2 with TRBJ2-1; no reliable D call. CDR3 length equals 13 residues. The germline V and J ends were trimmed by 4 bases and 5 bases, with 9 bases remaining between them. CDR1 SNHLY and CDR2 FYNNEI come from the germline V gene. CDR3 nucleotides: TGTGCCAGCAGTGCTCGGCTTCACAATGAGCAGTTCTTC. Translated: CASSARLHNEQFF.

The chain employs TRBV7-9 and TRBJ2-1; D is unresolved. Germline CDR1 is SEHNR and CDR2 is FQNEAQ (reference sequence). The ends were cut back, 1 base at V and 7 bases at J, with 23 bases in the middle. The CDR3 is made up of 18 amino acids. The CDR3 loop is CASSLGLRILSLENEQFF. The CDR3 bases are TGTGCCAGCAGCTTAGGCCTCCGCATTCTTTCTTTGGAGAATGAGCAGTTCTTC.